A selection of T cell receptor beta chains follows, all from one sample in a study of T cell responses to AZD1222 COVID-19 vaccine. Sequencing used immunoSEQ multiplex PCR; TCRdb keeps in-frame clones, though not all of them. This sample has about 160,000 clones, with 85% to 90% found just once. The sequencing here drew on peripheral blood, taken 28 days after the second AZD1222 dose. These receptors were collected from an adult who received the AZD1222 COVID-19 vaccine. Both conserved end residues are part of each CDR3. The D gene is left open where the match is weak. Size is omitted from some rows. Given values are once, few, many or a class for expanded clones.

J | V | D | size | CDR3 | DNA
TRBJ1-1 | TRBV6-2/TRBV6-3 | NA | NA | CASSVSFFDPNTEAFF | TGTGCCAGCAGTGTTTCGTTCTTTGACCCGAACACTGAAGCTTTCTTT
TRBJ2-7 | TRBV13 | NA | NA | CASSPPGGNFYEQYF | TGTGCCAGCAGCCCTCCAGGGGGGAACTTCTACGAGCAGTACTTC
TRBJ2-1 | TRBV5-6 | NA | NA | CASSLDTYNEQFF | TGTGCCAGCAGCTTGGACACGTACAATGAGCAGTTCTTC
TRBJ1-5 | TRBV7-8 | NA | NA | CASSQGNIGERNQPQHF | TGTGCCAGCAGTCAGGGTAACATCGGCGAGCGTAATCAGCCCCAGCATTTT
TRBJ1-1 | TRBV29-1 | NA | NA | CSVYPTQTANTEAFF | TGCAGCGTTTACCCCACTCAGACAGCGAACACTGAAGCTTTCTTT
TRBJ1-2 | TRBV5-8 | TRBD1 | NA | CASSSGTADHYGYTF | TGTGCCAGCAGCTCCGGGACAGCGGATCACTATGGCTACACCTTC
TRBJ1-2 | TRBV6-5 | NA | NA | CASSYSKGYGSYTF | TGTGCCAGCAGTTACTCGAAGGGGTATGGTAGCTACACCTTC
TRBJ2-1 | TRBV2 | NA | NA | CASGRYLGNEQFF | TGTGCCAGCGGACGGTATTTGGGCAATGAGCAGTTCTTC
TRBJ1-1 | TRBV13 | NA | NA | CASSMGPSRQAFF | TGTGCCAGCAGCATGGGACCGTCCAGACAAGCTTTCTTT
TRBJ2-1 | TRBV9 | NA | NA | CASNPAEQFF | TGTGCCAGCAACCCAGCTGAGCAGTTCTTC
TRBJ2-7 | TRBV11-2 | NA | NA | CASSSIGTHNTYEQYF | TGTGCCAGCAGCTCTATTGGCACTCACAACACCTACGAGCAGTACTTC
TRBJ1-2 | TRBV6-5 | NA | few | CASSYSGGGYTF | TGTGCCAGCAGTTACTCGGGGGGCGGCTACACCTTC
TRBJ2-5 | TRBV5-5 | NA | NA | CASSFQDSSISWYQETQYF | TGTGCCAGCAGCTTTCAGGACAGCTCAATCTCTTGGTACCAAGAGACCCAGTACTTC
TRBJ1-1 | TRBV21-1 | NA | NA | CANDGDTEAFF | TGTGCCAACGACGGAGACACTGAAGCTTTCTTT
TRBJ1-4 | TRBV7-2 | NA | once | CASSRNAGSNEKLFF | TGTGCCAGCAGCCGCAACGCGGGATCTAATGAAAAACTGTTTTTT
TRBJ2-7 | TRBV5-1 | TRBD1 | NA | CASSLEGTGANEQYF | TGCGCCAGCAGCTTGGAGGGGACAGGGGCCAACGAGCAGTACTTC
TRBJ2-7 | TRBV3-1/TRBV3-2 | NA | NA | CASSQGGTSSYEQYF | TGTGCCAGCAGCCAAGGAGGGACAAGCTCCTACGAGCAGTACTTC
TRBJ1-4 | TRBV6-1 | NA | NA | CASSEGTAREKLFF | TGTGCCAGCAGTGAAGGGACAGCCCGTGAAAAACTGTTTTTT
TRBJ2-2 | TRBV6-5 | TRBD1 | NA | CASSRTGGVPGELFF | TGTGCCAGCAGTCGGACAGGGGGCGTTCCCGGGGAGCTGTTTTTT
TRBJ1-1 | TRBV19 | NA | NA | CASSIGERDTEAFF | TGTGCCAGTAGTATTGGTGAACGGGACACTGAAGCTTTCTTT
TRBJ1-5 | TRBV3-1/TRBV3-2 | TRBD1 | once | CASSRDRGYNQPQHF | TGTGCCAGCAGCAGAGACAGGGGATACAATCAGCCCCAGCATTTT
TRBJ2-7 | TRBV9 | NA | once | CASSRPPGGDYEQYF | TGTGCCAGCAGTAGACCCCCCGGGGGAGACTACGAGCAGTACTTC
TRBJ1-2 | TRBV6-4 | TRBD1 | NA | CASSWDRGSRYTF | TGTGCCAGCAGTTGGGACAGGGGAAGTCGCTACACCTTC
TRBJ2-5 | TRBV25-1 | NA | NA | CASSERWGMGETQYF | TGTGCCAGCAGTGAACGGTGGGGCATGGGAGAGACCCAGTACTTC
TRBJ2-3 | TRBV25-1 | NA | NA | CASSWRGPDTQYF | TGTGCCAGCAGTTGGCGTGGTCCAGATACGCAGTATTTT
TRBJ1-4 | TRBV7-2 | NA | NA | CASSLGSGVLFF | TGTGCCAGCAGCTTAGGGTCAGGGGTTCTGTTTTTT
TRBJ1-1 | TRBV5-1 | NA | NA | CASSFQWNTEAFF | TGCGCCAGCAGCTTTCAGTGGAACACTGAAGCTTTCTTT
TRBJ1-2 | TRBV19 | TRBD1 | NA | CASSQRTGENYGYTF | TGTGCCAGTAGTCAACGGACAGGGGAAAACTATGGCTACACCTTC
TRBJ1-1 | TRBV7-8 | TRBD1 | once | CASSLVSGTAEAFF | TGTGCCAGCAGCTTAGTCTCCGGGACAGCTGAAGCTTTCTTT
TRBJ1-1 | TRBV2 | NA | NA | CASSLQHNTEAFF | TGTGCCAGCAGTCTACAGCATAACACTGAAGCTTTCTTT
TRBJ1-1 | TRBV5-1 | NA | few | CASSLADSFNTEAFF | TGCGCCAGCAGCTTGGCGGACAGCTTTAACACTGAAGCTTTCTTT
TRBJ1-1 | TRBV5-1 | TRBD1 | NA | CASSNQGAMNTEAFF | TGCGCCAGCAGCAATCAGGGGGCCATGAACACTGAAGCTTTCTTT
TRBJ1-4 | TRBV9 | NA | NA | CASSVGRLSSEKLFF | TGTGCCAGCAGCGTAGGCAGATTGAGCTCGGAAAAACTGTTTTTT
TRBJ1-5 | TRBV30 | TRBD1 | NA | CAWSGDSLNQPQHF | TGTGCCTGGAGCGGGGACAGCCTTAATCAGCCCCAGCATTTT
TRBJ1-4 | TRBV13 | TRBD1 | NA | CASSAYRGQGEKLFF | TGTGCCAGCAGCGCTTACAGGGGGCAGGGTGAAAAACTGTTTTTT
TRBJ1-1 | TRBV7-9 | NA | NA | CASSYDRPRKEAFF | TGTGCCAGCAGCTATGACAGGCCCAGAAAAGAAGCTTTCTTT
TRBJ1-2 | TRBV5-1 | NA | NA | CASSSTGDYGYTF | TGCGCCAGCAGTTCGACAGGTGACTATGGCTACACCTTC
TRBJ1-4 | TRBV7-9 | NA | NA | CASSPRDGTGATNEKLFF | TGTGCCAGCAGCCCGCGGGACGGGACCGGTGCAACTAATGAAAAACTGTTTTTT